The entry that follows covers one TCR beta chain sequence. Its antigen specificity is not known. No qualities accompany the bases; no much larger clone lies one base away. This record belongs to a study of blood T cell repertoires in COVID-19 (dated by TCRdb to 2018 to 2020). For the study in its entirety: Collaborator samples came from the United States, Italy and Spain and covered acute and convalescent phases of COVID-19. The material from the prospective study consisted of cDNA or gDNA derived from T cells, B-cell-depleted T cells, or PBMCs. Subjects who had been exposed to COVID-19, were actively infected with it, or had recovered from it provided the deeply sampled blood TCRbeta repertoires that made up the dataset. The repertoires were made available in a free public database intended to serve as a resource for research on the immune response to SARS-CoV-2. The samples were drawn from the first 160 participants of the ongoing ImmuneRACE study and from under 1,500 subjects provided by 6 global collaborators. Nearly every sample came with metadata listing a de-identified subject ID, COVID-19 status, age in years and sex. Where available, HLA class I and class II types were obtained from metadata supplied by the sample provider rather than from assay-based typing.

CDR1 and CDR2, per the germline V gene (reference sequence), are SEHNR and FQNEAQ. Measured from the cysteine to the phenylalanine, the CDR3 is 15 residues long. Only CDR3 DNA remains: 45 bases, in frame from the first base. The V end gives up 3 bases and the J end 9 bases, leaving 9 bases in the junction not matched to a gene. What the authors observed across the whole study: Clinical and demographic metadata were provided uncurated, with the amount varying by source and participant.

TCRbeta CDR3 regions were amplified from genomic DNA using the immunoSEQ Assay, a bias-controlled multiplex PCR. On the authors' methods: Nucleated cell counts per sample were estimated from amplification of reference gene primers within the assay. Sequence reads were collapsed and filtered to measure the absolute abundance of every unique TCRbeta CDR3 rearrangement. Productive Simpson clonality was computed per sample as the square root of Simpson's diversity index over productive rearrangements. What TCRdb holds here is the immuneACCESS table cut down to in-frame rearrangements. Part of the clones is not present; checked against another copy, under half of the missing clones reflect an unresolved V gene, and the others are unexplained. V and J calls plus clone size are reproduced from that table; the DNA served to infer D and trimming. The sample table holds 250,000 to 300,000 clones, of which 75% to 90% were seen once. Clones ranked in the top ten supply 2% to 2.5% of the sample.

A second Seattle source provided samples from volunteer blood donors who had recovered from COVID-19. Whole blood was collected in K2EDTA tubes by collaborating institutions according to the institutions' own protocols. For TCRbeta analysis, collaborators shipped samples as frozen whole blood, isolated PBMCs, or DNA extracted from either of those sample types. Rearrangement joined TRBV7-9 to TRBJ2-1, with TRBD2 identical over 9 junction bases. The sample consisted of peripheral blood. This receptor was obtained from a woman between 45 and 60 years old who had recovered from COVID-19. Here is the DNA: TGTGCCAGCAGCTTCGCTGGCGGGGGGGCCATTGAGCAGTTCTTC. The translation is CASSFAGGGAIEQFF.